The 11 T cell receptor beta chains below were found in one sample sequenced in a study of shared clonotypes between healthy human individuals. The table came from immunoSEQ multiplex PCR; TCRdb's copy has only in-frame clones and leaves some out. The sample lists 850,000 to 1,100,000 clones, about 80% occurring once. Sequencing was performed on memory CD4+ T cells from PBMCs. Subset: CD45RA-negative fraction. Every receptor here comes from a man younger than 35 in good health. Some clones in this sample may be carry-over from other donors' samples.

This rearrangement joins TRBV5-6 to TRBJ2-1, with D possibly being TRBD2 (5 bases). Trimming removed 4 bases at V and 5 bases at J, with 10 bases between. Germline V lookup: CDR1 SGHDT, CDR2 YYEEEE. The CDR3 is made up of 13 amino acids. DNA for the CDR3: TGTGCCAGCAGCCGGACTCTCGACAATGAGCAGTTCTTC. Its translation: CASSRTLDNEQFF.

The chain employs TRBV29-1 and TRBJ2-3, with D hard to call. The ends were cut back, 4 bases at V and 5 bases at J, with 10 bases in the middle. CDR1 is SQVTM, CDR2 ANQGSEA, per germline. The CDR3 has 12 amino acids. Written as DNA, the CDR3 is TGCAGCGTTGGGTCCCCCATAGATACGCAGTATTTT. Translation gives CSVGSPIDTQYF.

V gene TRBV10-2 combines with J gene TRBJ2-7; the match to TRBD2 covers 11 bases. The length of the CDR3 is 17 residues. Germline V gene data show CDR1 as WSHSY and CDR2 as SAAADI. Trimming took 6 bases from V and 2 from J; bases not matched to a gene: 12. The CDR3: CASRAPRLAGPTYEQYF. The CDR3 DNA reads as TGCGCCAGCAGGGCCCCTCGACTAGCGGGGCCAACCTACGAGCAGTACTTC.

In this sample, this clone turned up once. The V call is TRBV14, the J call TRBJ2-7; D perhaps matches TRBD1 (6 bases). CDR1 is SGHDN and CDR2 is FVKESK in the germline V gene. The CDR3 has 13 amino acids. V lost 4 bases and J lost 7, with 14 bases in between. The CDR3 reads CASSRNVRGEQYF. As DNA, the CDR3 is TGTGCCAGCAGCCGAAATGTAAGGGGGGAGCAGTACTTC.

The chain combines TRBV10-3 with TRBJ2-7, with 10 bases identical to TRBD2. This CDR3 comprises 15 residues. Germline V gene data show CDR1 as ENHRY and CDR2 as SYGVKD. The ends lost 0 bases at V and 3 bases at J; junction bases unmatched: 2. CDR3 sequence reads: CAISESAGGVYEQYF. The CDR3, as DNA: TGTGCCATCAGTGAGTCAGCGGGAGGGGTCTACGAGCAGTACTTC.

This chain links TRBV7-8 with TRBJ2-3; 9 bases are shared with TRBD2. The CDR3 is 18 residues long. From germline, CDR1 is SGHVS and CDR2 FQNEAQ. Unmatched junction bases numbered 12, after V lost 5 bases and J lost 0 bases. CDR3 sequence reads: CASSVLTLAGGSTDTQYF. Here the CDR3 DNA reads TGTGCCAGCAGCGTCCTGACTCTTGCGGGGGGGAGCACAGATACGCAGTATTTT.

J is TRBJ1-2 and V is TRBV15; D is possibly TRBD1 (5 bases). Germline CDR1 reads LNHNV; CDR2 reads YYDKDF (reference sequence). The ends were cut back, 3 bases at V and 7 bases at J, with 12 bases in the middle. This CDR3 comprises 13 residues. The CDR3: CATSRGGFGGYTF. DNA of the CDR3: TGTGCCACCAGCAGGGGGGGGTTTGGTGGCTACACCTTC.

This clone was counted once. The chain employs TRBV4-1 and TRBJ1-2; D is possibly TRBD1 (6 bases). V was clipped by 4 bases and J by 5 bases, with 17 bases between them. Germline assignment: CDR1 MGHRA and CDR2 YSYEKL. There are 15 residues in the CDR3. Here the CDR3 reads CASSLGAGADYGYTF. The CDR3 nucleotides are TGCGCCAGCAGCCTCGGGGCAGGGGCCGATTATGGCTACACCTTC.

J is TRBJ2-5 and V is TRBV4-3, with a possible D match to TRBD2 (5 bases). The CDR3 spans 15 residues. V lost 4 bases, J lost 9 bases, and 21 bases lay in between. Germline CDR1 is LGHNA and CDR2 is YSLEER. The DNA for the CDR3 is TGCGCCAGCAGCCCCCAGCGGCAGGACGCTTGGGCCCAGTACTTC. Protein product: CASSPQRQDAWAQYF.

This rearrangement joins TRBV5-1 to TRBJ2-2; 8 bases match TRBD1. From germline, CDR1 is SGHRS and CDR2 YFSETQ. CDR3 length equals 15 residues. Trimming cost V 4 bases and J 6 bases; bases outside gene matches: 8. CDR3 sequence: CASSPGQAPAGELFF. The CDR3 bases are TGCGCCAGCAGCCCGGGACAGGCCCCCGCCGGGGAGCTGTTTTTT.

The rearrangement joins TRBV29-1 to TRBJ1-1; D gene ambiguous. The CDR3 is 12 amino acids. CDR1 is SQVTM and CDR2 is ANQGSEA in the germline V gene. Trimming left V 0 bases short and J 9 bases short, with 11 bases between. DNA for the CDR3: TGCAGCGTTGAAGATCGGGGAACCCAAGCTTTCTTT. This sequence encodes CSVEDRGTQAFF.